Presented here are 8 T cell receptor beta chains from one specimen sequenced in a study of T-cell reconstitution after alpha-beta-depleted transplantation in children. The TCRbeta library incorporated unique molecular identifiers. In TCRdb, the PCR reads were re-called with MiXCR into one record per CDR3 protein. The sample includes hundreds of thousands of distinct CDR3 sequences, approximately 32% of them seen just once. The starting material was PBMCs from the stem cell graft donor, obtained from the stem cell graft. The receptors come from a human donor who donated a stem cell graft to a child with aplastic anemia.

The chain couples TRBV20-1 to TRBJ2-1; 7 bases are a match to TRBD2. This CDR3 spans 15 amino acids. Trimming took 6 bases from V and 4 from J; bases not matched to a gene: 12. Germline V gene lookup returns CDR1 DFQATT and CDR2 SNEGSKA (reference sequence). In nucleotides, the CDR3 is TGCAGTGCCGCGCCCGGGAGGTCTTCTTACAATGAGCAGTTCTTC. This translates into CSAAPGRSSYNEQFF.

The chain links TRBV10-3 to TRBJ2-5; 8 positions match TRBD1. The junction had 3 bases not matched to a gene; V was cut back by 4 bases and J by 5 bases. From germline, CDR1 is ENHRY and CDR2 SYGVKD. This CDR3 spans 13 amino acids. The CDR3: CAISGTGTETQYF. The CDR3 nucleotides are TGTGCCATCAGTGGGACAGGGACGGAGACCCAGTACTTC.

V usage is TRBV7-9 and J usage is TRBJ2-1, with D perhaps given as TRBD1 or TRBD2 (5 bases each). Germline V lookup: CDR1 SEHNR, CDR2 FQNEAQ (reference sequence). V was pared by 5 bases and J by 5 bases, with 19 bases between. This CDR3 is 16 amino acids long. The CDR3 here is CASSPTGDLRDNEQFF. The CDR3 region has the DNA TGTGCCAGCAGCCCCACCGGGGACCTGAGGGACAATGAGCAGTTCTTC.

The V and J genes are TRBV6-2 or TRBV6-3 and TRBJ2-7; D gene uncertain. Germline CDR1 reads MNHEY; CDR2 reads SVGEGT. CDR3 length: 11 residues. The V end lost 6 bases, the J end lost 3 bases, and 6 bases lay between the germline ends. The CDR3 reads CASSQRYEQYF. The DNA for the CDR3 is TGTGCCAGCAGCCAACGCTACGAGCAGTACTTC.

The V gene is TRBV27, the J gene TRBJ2-1; possibly TRBD1 or TRBD2 for D (5 bases each). V was shortened by 7 bases and J by 0 bases, with 13 bases between the two germline ends. CDR1 is MNHEY and CDR2 is SMNVEV in the germline V gene (reference sequence). This CDR3 comprises 15 residues. CDR3 residues: CASKQGPSSYNEQFF. The CDR3 DNA sequence: TGTGCCAGCAAGCAGGGACCCAGCTCCTACAATGAGCAGTTCTTC.

V and J are TRBV12-3 or TRBV12-4 and TRBJ2-3; D possibly matches TRBD1 or TRBD2 (6 bases each). The CDR3 runs to 16 residues. V lost 2 bases to trimming and J lost 5 bases, with 17 bases between them. Written as DNA, the CDR3 is TGTGCCAGCAGTTTACTGCGGGACACAATCAAAGATACGCAGTATTTT. Its protein product is CASSLLRDTIKDTQYF.

This sequence joins TRBV18 and TRBJ2-3; D is possibly TRBD1 (6 bases). The CDR3 loop spans 15 amino acids. Trimming pared 2 bases from V and 0 bases from J, leaving 9 bases between. From germline, CDR1 is KGHSH and CDR2 LQKENI. This CDR3 is CASSPTGFSTDTQYF. The CDR3 DNA reads TGTGCCAGCTCACCAACAGGGTTTAGCACAGATACGCAGTATTTT.

This clonotype was observed a handful of times. The gene calls are TRBV20-1 and TRBJ1-1; D is unclear. Trimming left V 3 bases short and J 1 base short, with 12 bases between. Germline V gene sequence: CDR1 DFQATT, CDR2 SNEGSKA (reference sequence). The CDR3 is 14 amino acids. CDR3 DNA sequence: TGCAGTGCTAGGGCGAGCTCGGGGAACACTGAAGCTTTCTTT. It is translated as CSARASSGNTEAFF.